Included here is one TCR beta chain sequence, with context. No cognate antigen has been identified for it. There are no base qualities to consult, and no much larger clone falls within one base. The data stem from a study of T-cell memory formation after mild COVID-19 (dated by TCRdb to about 2021). Context from the whole study: TCR sequence clusters from the two donors were largely donor specific. T-cell clones expanding and contracting after mild COVID-19 in a couple of donors were tracked by longitudinal TCRalpha and TCRbeta repertoire sequencing. The cohort comprised two young, previously healthy adult volunteers, one female and one male.

The research as a whole found: Some responding clones were found in pre-infection memory, which suggests that pre-existing cross-reactive memory T cells took part in the SARS-CoV-2 response. Contracting CD4+ clones were found mainly in CM and EM memory subsets, while CD8+ clones were enriched in EMRA. Whether the second-wave clones peaking on day 37 were SARS-CoV-2 specific was not confirmed. Balanced CD4/CD8 phenotypes were observed for clones contracting from day 15 to 85, whereas a bias towards CD4+ was observed for a second wave of clones expanding from day 15 to 37. The study included only two mild cases, and larger cohorts that include severe cases with pre-infection samples were judged to be necessary.

Ficoll-Paque density gradient centrifugation was the method used to isolate PBMCs. Measured from the cysteine to the phenylalanine, the CDR3 is 15 residues long. Kept here is only the CDR3 DNA, which spans 45 bases and is read in frame from base 1. Taken from the germline V gene, the CDR1 and CDR2 loops are SGHAT and FQNNGV. From V the trimming removes 6 bases and from J it removes 4 bases, while the gene matches leave 10 bases of the junction unaccounted for. The sequencing machine was an Illumina NovaSeq 6000. TCRalpha and TCRbeta cDNA libraries were built by 5'RACE with constant-segment primers, adding sample barcodes and unique molecular identifiers. Trizol reagent was used to extract RNA from every sample. The libraries were amplified in two PCR steps, and the second step added a second sample barcode and Illumina TruSeq adapters. Libraries were sequenced on an Illumina NovaSeq with 2 x 150 bp paired-end reads. Concerning the study's data processing: Reads were demultiplexed and collapsed into UMI-guided consensus sequences with migec v1.2.7. With mixcr v2.1.11, UMI consensuses were aligned to TRA and TRB V and J templates and assembled into clonotypes. A clonotype was counted as expanded or contracted only if both edgeR and NoisET called the change significant, with noise models trained on biological replicates. For edgeR calls, a false discovery rate-adjusted p below 0.01 and a log2 fold-change threshold of 1 were applied. As an exploratory analysis of dynamics, max-normalized trajectories of the 1000 most abundant clonotypes were examined with PCA combined with hierarchical clustering. The CD4 or CD8 phenotype of responding clones was assigned using the separately sequenced CD4+ and CD8+ repertoires. The public reads were reanalyzed by TCRdb: fastp trimming at Q25, MiXCR alignment, in-frame beta chains only. Rows matching on CDR3 protein sequence are summarized as one entry with the most common DNA and genes. These V and J calls rely on TCRdb rather than the paper's analysis. Recorded for this sample are about 430,000 distinct CDR3 sequences; less than 25% of them occurred a single time. The ten largest clones take up around 8.7% of the sample.

The source is an adult woman who had mild COVID-19 (a few samples of this study predate the infection). The sample titles of this study are shuffled in the database, so cell type and time point are left out; the donor was told from shared clones. The sequenced material came from PBMCs or a T cell subset sorted from them (not recorded which). The V gene is TRBV11-2 and the J gene is TRBJ2-3; 7 bases in the junction line up with TRBD2. The base sequence is TGTGCCAGCAGACGGCCCGGGGGGAGGTCAGATACGCAGTATTTT. Its product reads: CASRRPGGRSDTQYF.